Listed here is a single TCR beta chain. Per the germline V gene, CDR1 is KGHSH and CDR2 is LQKENI. V dropped 1 base and J dropped 5; count of bases not matched to a gene: 4. The CDR3 is made up of 15 amino acids. This record comes from a study of PD-L1 blockade in urothelial cancer. Only in-frame clones appear in the TCRdb table, and some are missing; sequencing was by immunoSEQ multiplex PCR. This table has roughly 130,000 clones, around 85% appearing once. Regarding time point: pretreatment peripheral blood. The chain has TRBV18 and TRBJ1-3; 8 nucleotides agree with TRBD1. The TCR was taken from a man over 45 with urothelial cancer. Material: PBMCs, obtained around atezolizumab (anti-PD-L1) treatment. For the CDR3, the DNA is TGTGCCAGCTCACCACAAAGGACAGGGCGAAACACCATATATTTT. This sequence encodes CASSPQRTGRNTIYF.